The present entry profiles one T cell receptor (beta chain) with its context. The antigen is not known. Through a sample-barcoded 5' primer and a J-beta primer mix, a second PCR was run for roughly 6 to 11 cycles. Each cDNA was tagged by a template-switch adaptor containing 12 random nucleotides. MiXCR, run by TCRdb on the 5' RACE reads, gives a single entry per CDR3 protein. The sample carries approximately 2,000,000 distinct CDR3 sequences, approximately 39% recorded once. V lost 5 bases and J 3 bases, leaving 19 bases between the germline ends. The CDR3 is made up of 16 amino acids. This specimen belongs to a study of blood T cells in healthy people across ages. Notes on the study in general: Older age went with lower TCR beta diversity per million T cells, in a roughly linear way. With naive T cell percentage, TCR beta diversity showed a strong correlation.

They isolated at least 6 million PBMCs from each sample. Material for sequencing was blood. The rearrangement links TRBV12-3 or TRBV12-4 to TRBJ1-2; tentative D call: TRBD1 (5 bases). The sequence was collected from a human donor in good health. The CDR3 loop is CASSPTGQPIDYGYTF. DNA for the CDR3: TGTGCCAGCAGTCCTACAGGCCAGCCGATCGACTATGGCTACACCTTC.